The TCR beta chain described here comes from a study of T cell responses to AZD1222 COVID-19 vaccine (dated by TCRdb to 2020 to 2022). Regarding the research as a whole: AZD1222 recipients whose second dose came at about 4 weeks and those whose second dose came at about 12 weeks were combined into one group, since spike-specific TCR depth and breadth did not differ between the two schedules. Trial participants were enrolled by age into 18-55, 56-69 and 70-plus year subgroups, with about 150, 28 and 57 TCR-sequenced participants respectively. A total of over 230 trial participants underwent TCR sequencing, of whom approximately 210 received two doses of AZD1222 and about 25 received two doses of the MenACWY control vaccine.

The CDR3 regions of human TCRbeta chains were analyzed by immunosequencing. Per the original workflow: Repertoire TCRs were matched against a reference library of SARS-CoV-2-specific TCRs generated with the MIRA antigen-specificity platform. Breadth was defined as the fraction of unique TCRs that were SARS-CoV-2-associated. Depth was defined as the fraction of total T cells that were SARS-CoV-2-associated. Using the MIRA data, every spike-specific TCR was mapped to the spike region that the TCR reacted to and assigned to either a CD4 or a CD8 class. Log10-transformed breadth and depth values were compared by one-way ANOVA with Sidak's multiple comparisons tests. TCRdb carries this immuneACCESS record with in-frame sequences only. Its versions omit some clonotypes, under half of them owing to an unresolved V gene in the studies checked, with the rest unexplained. V and J calls and clone size are given by that table; D and trimming were obtained from the DNA. Present in this sample are over 85,000 clones, roughly four fifths of which were seen just once. The biggest ten clones account for 3.5% to 5.5% of the sample.

The time point tag for this specimen amounts to: baseline before first vaccination. Vaccinee samples came from UK trials COV001 and COV002, including a single-blind randomized controlled phase 2/3 trial of AZD1222 (ChAdOx1 nCoV-19) in healthy adults. For TCRbeta chain sequencing, PBMC samples from trial participants were taken at day 0 and at day 28 after the second dose. Overall results and qualifications from the work: Vaccine-associated CD4 TCRs spanned the whole spike protein, with dominant responses in regions 160-218 and 743-854. No day 14 peak-response samples were available, so repertoires were characterized only after the peak T cell response. Reportedly, almost half of the unique spike-specific TCRs recognized epitopes lying outside the regions that are mutated in the B.1.351 and B.1.1.7 variants. Conclusions about previously exposed vaccinees were limited because only six AZD1222 recipients were SARS-CoV-2 seropositive at baseline. In the small 56-69-year group, the increase in depth fell short of significance, most likely because of low power. Most participants were white British and females outnumbered males, and the authors suggested that clonal diversity may have been underestimated. Spike-specific TCR breadth and depth rose significantly after two AZD1222 doses compared with day 0 and with MenACWY recipients.

V loses 6 bases of germline sequence and J loses 1 base, and the interval between the two ends is 12 bases. From a lookup of the germline V gene, CDR1 and CDR2 are SNHLY and FYNNEI. From its cysteine to its phenylalanine, the CDR3 spans 14 amino acids. Only the CDR3 part of the read is kept: 42 bases, read in frame from the first base. Details on this clone: It has no known antigen specificity. Base qualities are not provided; no much larger clone lies one nucleotide away.

The sequence came from an adult in good health. The starting material was peripheral blood, obtained on day 0 of AZD1222 vaccination. In this chain, TRBV2 is recombined with TRBJ2-5; there is no confident call for the D gene. The CDR3 loop reads CASRPRGPQETQYF. The bases read TGTGCCAGCAGACCCCGAGGCCCCCAAGAGACCCAGTACTTC.